The 31 T cell receptor beta chains below were found in one sample sequenced in a study of control samples from healthy donors and cancer patients. Method: immunoSEQ multiplex PCR; TCRdb's copy keeps in-frame clones and lacks some. This table holds under 450,000 clones, approximately 92% found once. Sequencing input: PBMCs. The receptors derive from a man aged 40-49 years with head and neck cancer.

The V call is TRBV20-1, the J call TRBJ2-5; possibly TRBD2 for D (6 bases). This CDR3 is 11 amino acids long. Germline CDR1 DFQATT, CDR2 SNEGSKA (reference sequence). CDR3 DNA: TGCGGGGCGGGACCCCAAGAGACCCAGTACTTC. The encoded protein is CGAGPQETQYF.

The chain uses TRBV6-6 and TRBJ1-4, with D possibly being TRBD1 (6 bases). Germline values: CDR1 MNHNY, CDR2 SVGAGI (reference sequence). V lost 8 bases and J lost 7, with 20 bases in between. The CDR3 consists of 15 residues. CDR3 bases: TGTGCCAGCTCCCACGTTGGGGGGCCCGGTGAAAAACTGTTTTTT. Translation: CASSHVGGPGEKLFF.

The table lists this clone with a count of one. The chain recombines TRBV6-5 with TRBJ1-2; 8 bases are shared with TRBD1. This CDR3 region has 16 residues. Per the germline V gene, CDR1 is MNHEY and CDR2 is SVGAGI. Germline trimming cut 2 bases from V and 0 bases from J; bases unmatched to any gene: 5. The CDR3, as DNA: TGTGCCAGCAGTTACACGGGACAGGAAACTAACTATGGCTACACCTTC. Encoded protein: CASSYTGQETNYGYTF.

The chain recombines TRBV12-5 with TRBJ2-3; TRBD2 might be the D (6 bases). CDR1 and CDR2 from the germline V gene are LGHNT and FRNRAP. Deletions cut 4 bases from V and 5 bases from J, with 16 bases between. This CDR3 has 15 residues. In DNA form, the CDR3 reads TGTGCTAGTGGTTCCGGGACTCCGAAGGGAGATACGCAGTATTTT. It is translated as CASGSGTPKGDTQYF.

The V and J genes are TRBV15 and TRBJ1-1; 7 nucleotides line up with TRBD1. From germline, CDR1 is LNHNV and CDR2 YYDKDF (reference sequence). Trimming removed 2 bases from V and 6 bases from J; junction bases left unmatched: 6. The CDR3 totals 14 residues. In DNA form, the CDR3 reads TGTGCCACCAGCAGATTAGACAGGGCGCCTGAAGCTTTCTTT. This gives the protein CATSRLDRAPEAFF.

The rearrangement uses TRBV11-2 and TRBJ2-2; 12 positions agree with TRBD2. The CDR3 length is 18 residues. CDR1 SGHAT and CDR2 FQNNGV come from the germline V gene. V gave up 5 bases and J gave up 3 bases; unmatched junction bases: 10. In DNA form, the CDR3 reads TGTGCCAGCAGCCCCCGGACTAGCGGGGCTTTCGACACCGGGGAGCTGTTTTTT. Translation: CASSPRTSGAFDTGELFF.

The rearrangement links TRBV19 to TRBJ1-2, with 11 bases aligning to TRBD1. The CDR3 covers 14 residues. The V gene end was trimmed by 10 bases and the J gene end by 0 bases; junction bases not matched to a gene: 4. Germline V CDR1 and CDR2: LNHDA, SQIVND (reference sequence). The CDR3 here is CAMDRGLTNYGYTF. DNA of the CDR3: TGTGCCATGGACAGGGGGCTCACTAACTATGGCTACACCTTC. The complete variable domain, with remaining parts taken from reference TRBV19 and TRBJ1-2, reads DGGITQSPKYLFRKEGQNVTLSCEQNLNHDAMYWYRQDPGQGLRLIYYSQIVNDFQKGDIAEGYSVSREKKESFPLTVTSAQKNPTAFYLCAMDRGLTNYGYTFGSGTRLTVV.

The gene calls are TRBV6-2 or TRBV6-3 and TRBJ1-2; D may be TRBD1 (5 bases). V was cut by 2 bases and J by 8 bases, with 15 bases left in between. The CDR3 spans 14 residues. Germline V lookup: CDR1 MNHEY, CDR2 SVGEGT. The CDR3 DNA sequence: TGTGCCAGCAGTTACGTGTGGGGCGCGGAGGGCTACACCTTC. Its translation: CASSYVWGAEGYTF.

V and J are TRBV11-2 and TRBJ2-7, with 10 bases identical to TRBD2. Germline V lookup: CDR1 SGHAT, CDR2 FQNNGV. This CDR3 is 18 amino acids long. V lost 1 base to trimming and J lost 6 bases; unmatched junction nucleotides: 15. In nucleotides, the CDR3 is TGTGCCAGCAGCTTAGGGGGCGGATCAGCGGGAGGGCCGGGCGAGCAGTACTTC. Encoded protein: CASSLGGGSAGGPGEQYF.

The gene calls are TRBV19 and TRBJ2-7, with a tentative D call TRBD1 (5 bases). Trimming removed 3 bases at V and 6 bases at J, with 15 bases between. The CDR3 runs to 14 residues. Germline CDR1 is LNHDA and CDR2 is SQIVND (reference sequence). For the CDR3, the DNA is TGTGCCAGTAGTATCCTCCAGGGCGGTAGCGAGCAGTACTTC. Amino acids: CASSILQGGSEQYF.

The rearrangement joins TRBV19 to TRBJ1-1; D perhaps matches TRBD1 (5 bases). This CDR3 comprises 15 residues. Germline lookup yields CDR1 LNHDA and CDR2 SQIVND (reference sequence). V was shortened by 5 bases and J by 3 bases, with 16 bases between the two germline ends. The CDR3 sequence: CASSPPRGLDTEAFF. The CDR3 nucleotides read TGTGCCAGTAGTCCTCCGAGGGGTTTGGACACTGAAGCTTTCTTT. Using reference TRBV19 and TRBJ1-1 for the parts outside the CDR3, the full variable domain is DGGITQSPKYLFRKEGQNVTLSCEQNLNHDAMYWYRQDPGQGLRLIYYSQIVNDFQKGDIAEGYSVSREKKESFPLTVTSAQKNPTAFYLCASSPPRGLDTEAFFGQGTRLTVV.

The J gene is TRBJ1-5, the V gene TRBV19; 8 bases align to TRBD1. CDR1 is LNHDA and CDR2 is SQIVND in the germline V gene (reference sequence). With V trimmed by 5 bases and J by 6 bases, 12 bases remained unmatched. The CDR3 spans 16 residues. The CDR3 spells CASSLSGGASRQPQHF. The CDR3 nucleotides are TGTGCCAGTAGTTTATCAGGGGGCGCCTCTCGTCAGCCCCAGCATTTT.

The chain is built from TRBV27 and TRBJ1-4, with 8 bases that match TRBD1. Germline values: CDR1 MNHEY, CDR2 SMNVEV (reference sequence). V lost 5 bases, J lost 0 bases, and 14 bases stayed unmatched. The CDR3 sequence is 19 residues long. This chain's CDR3 is CASSQGQANLGATNEKLFF. The CDR3 nucleotides are TGTGCCAGCAGTCAGGGACAGGCGAATCTTGGGGCAACTAATGAAAAACTGTTTTTT.

The chain carries TRBV28 and TRBJ1-1; D remains unclear. The CDR3 totals 14 residues. The V gene lost 7 bases and the J gene lost 1 base, with 13 bases spanning the gap. CDR1 is MDHEN, CDR2 SYDVKM, per germline. CDR3 region: CASTPVSKNTEAFF. CDR3 DNA: TGTGCCAGCACCCCCGTATCAAAGAACACTGAAGCTTTCTTT.

The chain has TRBV6-5 and TRBJ1-5, with D possibly matching TRBD1 (5 bases). Germline loops: CDR1 MNHEY, CDR2 SVGAGI. The CDR3 runs to 14 residues. Trimming took 6 bases from V and 6 from J, leaving 15 bases between them. This chain's CDR3 is CASSLSRGGQPQHF. The DNA for the CDR3 is TGTGCCAGCAGCCTTTCGAGGGGCGGTCAGCCCCAGCATTTT.

The chain combines TRBV5-1 with TRBJ2-2; 10 nucleotides line up with TRBD2. Germline CDR1 and CDR2: SGHRS and YFSETQ. This CDR3 is 15 amino acids long. With 3 bases clipped from V and 5 bases from J, the junction kept 4 bases outside the gene matches. The CDR3 DNA is TGCGCCAGCAGCTGGGAACTAGCGGGAACCGGGGAGCTGTTTTTT. The encoded protein is CASSWELAGTGELFF.

The gene calls are TRBV9 and TRBJ2-2; a possible D gene is TRBD1 (6 bases). The CDR3 extends over 14 amino acids. The germline V gene encodes CDR1 SGDLS and CDR2 YYNGEE. V was shortened by 5 bases and J by 6 bases, with 14 bases between the two germline ends. The CDR3 spells CASRQDSLAGELFF. As DNA, the CDR3 is TGTGCCAGCAGACAGGACAGTTTGGCCGGGGAGCTGTTTTTT. The whole variable domain, remainder taken from reference TRBV9 and TRBJ2-2, is DSGVTQTPKHLITATGQRVTLRCSPRSGDLSVYWYQQSLDQGLQFLIQYYNGEERAKGNILERFSAQQFPDLHSELNLSSLELGDSALYFCASRQDSLAGELFFGEGSRLTVL.

The gene calls are TRBV6-1 and TRBJ2-1; D is possibly TRBD1 or TRBD2 (5 bases each). The CDR3 has 13 amino acids. Trimming stripped 6 bases from V and 9 bases from J, with 15 bases between. CDR1 is MNHNS and CDR2 is SASEGT in the germline V gene. CDR3 coding DNA: TGTGCCAGCAGCCCGGGACCGGGCGGTGAGCAGTTCTTC. Amino acids: CASSPGPGGEQFF.

This chain connects TRBV27 to TRBJ1-1; 7 bases map to TRBD1. There are 16 residues in the CDR3. Germline lookup yields CDR1 MNHEY and CDR2 SMNVEV (reference sequence). With 7 bases clipped from V and 1 base from J, the junction kept 12 bases outside the gene matches. CDR3 residues: CASTQDRLHPNTEAFF. CDR3 DNA sequence: TGTGCCAGCACCCAGGACAGGCTCCACCCGAACACTGAAGCTTTCTTT.

This chain uses TRBV5-4 with TRBJ1-6, with 8 bases identical to TRBD1. CDR1 and CDR2 from the germline V gene are SGHNT and YYREEE (reference sequence). V dropped 7 bases and J dropped 0; count of bases not matched to a gene: 12. The CDR3 has 18 residues. CDR3 residues: CASLGTGRTSSYNSPLHF. The CDR3 DNA reads as TGTGCCAGCCTTGGGACAGGCCGCACGAGCTCCTATAATTCACCCCTCCACTTT.

The rearrangement uses TRBV10-1 and TRBJ2-1; 7 nucleotides match TRBD2. Germline V gene sequence: CDR1 WNHNN, CDR2 SYGVQD (reference sequence). The CDR3 contains 15 residues. V lost 3 bases to trimming and J lost 8 bases; unmatched junction nucleotides: 10. CDR3 in amino acids: CASSDDRKGGYEQFF. Here the CDR3 DNA reads TGCGCCAGCAGTGACGACCGTAAGGGAGGGTATGAGCAGTTCTTC.

The chain links TRBV28 to TRBJ1-1; D unclear. The CDR3 spans 15 residues. Trimming took off 5 bases at V and 1 base at J, with 14 bases between the two ends. Germline V CDR1 and CDR2: MDHEN, SYDVKM. CDR3 in amino acids: CASSLARATNTEAFF. The CDR3 nucleotides are TGTGCCAGCAGTCTCGCCCGGGCGACGAACACTGAAGCTTTCTTT. Using reference TRBV28 and TRBJ1-1 for the parts outside the CDR3, the full variable domain is DVKVTQSSRYLVKRTGEKVFLECVQDMDHENMFWYRQDPGLGLRLIYFSYDVKMKEKGDIPEGYSVSREKKERFSLILESASTNQTSMYLCASSLARATNTEAFFGQGTRLTVV.

The V call is TRBV6-5, the J call TRBJ1-2; D unresolved. V lost 0 bases to trimming and J lost 6 bases, with 11 bases between them. The length of the CDR3 is 14 residues. CDR1 MNHEY and CDR2 SVGAGI come from the germline V gene. This CDR3 is CASSYSLSSHGYTF. CDR3 DNA: TGTGCCAGCAGTTACTCGTTATCCAGCCATGGCTACACCTTC.

The CDR3 nucleotides read TGTGCTAGTGGTCCGCAGGTGGCTGAGCAGTTCTTC. Amino acid sequence: CASGPQVAEQFF. The chain uses TRBV12-5 and TRBJ2-1; D gene ambiguous. Germline V lookup: CDR1 LGHNT, CDR2 FRNRAP. Trimming pared 5 bases from V and 9 bases from J, leaving 11 bases between. CDR3 size: 12 residues.

The genes are TRBV5-6 and TRBJ2-1; D is undetermined. This CDR3 is built from 15 residues. Germline assignment: CDR1 SGHDT and CDR2 YYEEEE. Trimming took 0 bases from V and 9 from J, leaving 16 bases between them. Written as DNA, the CDR3 is TGTGCCAGCAGCTTGGCGGAGTTTCCAGGCGGTGAGCAGTTCTTC. Its translation is CASSLAEFPGGEQFF.

The J gene is TRBJ1-1, the V gene TRBV19; D not certain. The V end was cut by 7 bases, the J end by 2 bases, with 8 bases between. Germline V gene sequence: CDR1 LNHDA, CDR2 SQIVND (reference sequence). The CDR3 is made up of 12 amino acids. The chain's CDR3 is CASILGNTEAFF. The CDR3 DNA reads as TGTGCCAGTATCCTGGGCAACACTGAAGCTTTCTTT.

This clone has only one observation. This chain connects TRBV20-1 to TRBJ1-2; no reliable D call. This CDR3 region has 11 residues. The V end lost 1 base, the J end lost 8 bases, and 8 bases lay between the germline ends. Germline lookup yields CDR1 DFQATT and CDR2 SNEGSKA (reference sequence). The CDR3 protein is CSARVSLGYTF. CDR3 coding DNA: TGCAGTGCTAGAGTTTCCTTAGGCTACACCTTC.

The rearrangement links TRBV28 to TRBJ1-1; 7 nucleotides line up with TRBD1. Germline V gives CDR1 MDHEN, CDR2 SYDVKM. The CDR3 runs to 17 residues. Losses at the gene ends were 6 bases for V and 1 base for J; bases not matched to a gene: 14. The CDR3 coding sequence is TGTGCCAGCAGACCTCCAGGGGGTAGCCGAGGGAACACTGAAGCTTTCTTT. It encodes CASRPPGGSRGNTEAFF.

In its sample, this clone was seen a few times. The rearrangement uses TRBV6-5 and TRBJ2-5; D remains ambiguous. The CDR3 totals 10 residues. CDR1 MNHEY and CDR2 SVGAGI come from the germline V gene. Trimming left V 8 bases short and J 5 bases short, with 6 bases between. The CDR3 here is CASAPETQYF. CDR3 sequence (DNA): TGTGCCAGCGCGCCGGAGACCCAGTACTTC.

This clone has a single count. The CDR3, as DNA: TGTGCCAGCTCATTCTCAGGGGATCAGCCCCAGCATTTT. It yields the protein CASSFSGDQPQHF. The chain uses TRBV18 and TRBJ1-5, with D perhaps TRBD1 (6 bases). The germline V and J ends were trimmed by 5 bases and 5 bases, with 10 bases remaining between them. This CDR3 comprises 13 residues. Germline-derived CDR1 and CDR2 are KGHSH and LQKENI.

This CDR3 reads CAIRGGRGLAGELFF. CDR3 in DNA: TGTGCCATCAGGGGAGGCAGGGGGTTAGCCGGGGAGCTGTTTTTT. The rearrangement joins TRBV10-3 to TRBJ2-2, with D maybe TRBD1 (7 bases). Germline assignment: CDR1 ENHRY and CDR2 SYGVKD. V was clipped by 6 bases and J by 6 bases, with 17 bases between them. The CDR3 has 15 amino acids.